This TCR beta chain is from a study of beta chain features in type 1 diabetes. Study-wide context: Patients were similar to healthy donors in age and gender (as well as in cell yields). Overall study findings and caveats: Researchers caution that PCR might favor shorter templates, equally among patients and controls.

A word on this clone: Its antigen is undetermined.

CDR1 and CDR2 from the germline V gene are SGDLS and YYNGEE. The CDR3 is 18 amino acids. The V and J ends lost 0 bases and 0 bases respectively, with 16 bases between them. TCRB transcripts that were expressed got sequenced, as all of the isolated RNA had been reverse transcribed. About 3.4 million reads on average were seen across naive, central memory and regulatory T cell samples. Only in-frame clones appear in the TCRdb table, and some are missing; sequencing was by immunoSEQ multiplex PCR. The sample gives roughly 240,000 clones, roughly 13% of which show up once; approximately 0.024% is in the top ten. Based on CD45RO/CCR7/CD25/CD127/CD95/CD27, CD4+ regulatory, stem cell-like memory, naive and central memory cells were sorted.

The chain uses TRBV9 and TRBJ1-3; D remains unclear. This TCR was sampled from a woman between 40 and 55 years old in good health. The sequenced material came from naive CD4+ T cells from blood. The CDR3 region is CASSVADPGLGSGNTIYF. The CDR3 DNA sequence: TGTGCCAGCAGCGTAGCGGACCCGGGATTGGGCTCTGGAAACACCATATATTTT.